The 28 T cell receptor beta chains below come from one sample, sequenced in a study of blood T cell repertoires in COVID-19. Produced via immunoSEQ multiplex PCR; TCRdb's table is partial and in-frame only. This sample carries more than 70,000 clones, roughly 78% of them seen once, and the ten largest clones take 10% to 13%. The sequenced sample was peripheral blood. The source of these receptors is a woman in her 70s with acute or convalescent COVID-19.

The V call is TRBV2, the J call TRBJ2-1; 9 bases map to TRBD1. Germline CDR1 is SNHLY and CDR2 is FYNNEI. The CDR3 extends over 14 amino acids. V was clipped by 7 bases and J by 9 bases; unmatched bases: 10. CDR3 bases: TGTGCCAGCACCCCCGGGACAGGGAATATTGAGCAGTTCTTC. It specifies CASTPGTGNIEQFF.

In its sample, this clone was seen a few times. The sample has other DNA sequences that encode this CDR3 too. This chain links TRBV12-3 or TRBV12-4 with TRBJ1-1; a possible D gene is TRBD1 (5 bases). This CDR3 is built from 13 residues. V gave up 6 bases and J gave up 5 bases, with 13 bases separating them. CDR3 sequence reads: CASRRGEGTEAFF. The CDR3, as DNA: TGTGCCAGCAGGCGGGGGGAGGGGACTGAAGCTTTCTTT.

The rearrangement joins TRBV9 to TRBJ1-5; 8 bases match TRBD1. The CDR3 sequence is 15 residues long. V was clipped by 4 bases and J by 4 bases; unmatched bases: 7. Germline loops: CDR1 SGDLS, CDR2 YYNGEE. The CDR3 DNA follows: TGTGCCAGCAGCCCTGGCCAGGGGGCGAATCAGCCCCAGCATTTT. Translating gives CASSPGQGANQPQHF.

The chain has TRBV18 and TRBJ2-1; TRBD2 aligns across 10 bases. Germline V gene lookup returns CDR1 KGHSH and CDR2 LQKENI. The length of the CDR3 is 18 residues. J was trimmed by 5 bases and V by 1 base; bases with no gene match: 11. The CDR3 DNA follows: TGTGCCAGCTCACCACGGGTTGTCGGGACTAGCGCTAACAATGAGCAGTTCTTC. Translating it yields CASSPRVVGTSANNEQFF.

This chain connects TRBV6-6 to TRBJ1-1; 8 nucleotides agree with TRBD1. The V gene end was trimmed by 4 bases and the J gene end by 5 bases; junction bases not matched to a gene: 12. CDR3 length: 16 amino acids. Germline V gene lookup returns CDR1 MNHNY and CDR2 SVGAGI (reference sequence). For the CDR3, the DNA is TGTGCCAGCAGTTTGGGCGTGACAGGGGACGGGACTGAAGCTTTCTTT. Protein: CASSLGVTGDGTEAFF.

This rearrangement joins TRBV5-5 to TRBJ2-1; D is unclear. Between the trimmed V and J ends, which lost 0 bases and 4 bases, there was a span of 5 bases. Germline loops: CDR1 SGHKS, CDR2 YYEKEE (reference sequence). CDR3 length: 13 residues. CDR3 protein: CASSLDGYNEQFF. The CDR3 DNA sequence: TGTGCCAGCAGCTTGGACGGGTACAATGAGCAGTTCTTC.

As DNA, the CDR3 is TGTGCCAGCAGTTCAGACAGGCAAATAGATCAGGACATTCAGTACTTC. Protein: CASSSDRQIDQDIQYF. V is TRBV6-2 or TRBV6-3 and J is TRBJ2-4; perhaps TRBD1 as D (6 bases). Germline lookup yields CDR1 MNHEY and CDR2 SVGEGT. CDR3 size: 16 residues. V lost 4 bases to trimming and J lost 8 bases, with 21 bases between them.

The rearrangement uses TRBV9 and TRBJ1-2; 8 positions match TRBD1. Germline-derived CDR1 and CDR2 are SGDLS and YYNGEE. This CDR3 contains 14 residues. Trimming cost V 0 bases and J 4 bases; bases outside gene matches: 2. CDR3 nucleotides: TGTGCCAGCAGCGTAGCCGGACAGGGCTATGGCTACACCTTC. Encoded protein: CASSVAGQGYGYTF.

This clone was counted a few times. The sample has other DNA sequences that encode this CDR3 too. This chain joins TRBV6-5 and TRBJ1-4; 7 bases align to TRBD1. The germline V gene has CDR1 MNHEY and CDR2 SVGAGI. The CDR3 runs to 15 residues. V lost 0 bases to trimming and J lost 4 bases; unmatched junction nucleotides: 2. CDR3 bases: TGTGCCAGCAGTTACTCTGGGACAGTTAATGAAAAACTGTTTTTT. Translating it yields CASSYSGTVNEKLFF.

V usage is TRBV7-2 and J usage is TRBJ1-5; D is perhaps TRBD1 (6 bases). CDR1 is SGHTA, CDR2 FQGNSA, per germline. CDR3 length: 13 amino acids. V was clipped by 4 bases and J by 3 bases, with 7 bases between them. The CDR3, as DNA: TGTGCCAGCAGCTGGACAGTCAATCAGCCCCAGCATTTT. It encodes CASSWTVNQPQHF.

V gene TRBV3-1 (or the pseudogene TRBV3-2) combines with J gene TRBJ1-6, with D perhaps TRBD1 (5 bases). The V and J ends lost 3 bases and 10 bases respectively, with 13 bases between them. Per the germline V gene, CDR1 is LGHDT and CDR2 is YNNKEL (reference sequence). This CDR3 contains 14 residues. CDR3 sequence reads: CASSHLQVWSPLHF. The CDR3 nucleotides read TGTGCCAGCAGCCATTTACAGGTCTGGTCACCCCTCCACTTT.

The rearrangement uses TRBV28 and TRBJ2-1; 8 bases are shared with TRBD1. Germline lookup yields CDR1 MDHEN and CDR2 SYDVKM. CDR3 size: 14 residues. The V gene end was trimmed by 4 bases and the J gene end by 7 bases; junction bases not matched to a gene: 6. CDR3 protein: CASSSRQGRNEQFF. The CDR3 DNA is TGTGCCAGCAGTTCCAGACAGGGGAGGAATGAGCAGTTCTTC.

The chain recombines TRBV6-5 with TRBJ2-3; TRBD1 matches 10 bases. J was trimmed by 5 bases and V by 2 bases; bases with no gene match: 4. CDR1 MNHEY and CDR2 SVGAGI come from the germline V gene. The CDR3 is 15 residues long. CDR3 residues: CASSYRDRGIDTQYF. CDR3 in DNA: TGTGCCAGCAGTTACCGGGACAGGGGAATAGATACGCAGTATTTT.

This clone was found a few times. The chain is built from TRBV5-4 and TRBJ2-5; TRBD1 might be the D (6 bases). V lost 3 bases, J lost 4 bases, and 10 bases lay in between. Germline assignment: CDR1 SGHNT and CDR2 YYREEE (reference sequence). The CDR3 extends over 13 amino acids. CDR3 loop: CASSSRGAETQYF. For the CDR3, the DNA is TGTGCCAGCAGCTCCAGGGGAGCAGAGACCCAGTACTTC.

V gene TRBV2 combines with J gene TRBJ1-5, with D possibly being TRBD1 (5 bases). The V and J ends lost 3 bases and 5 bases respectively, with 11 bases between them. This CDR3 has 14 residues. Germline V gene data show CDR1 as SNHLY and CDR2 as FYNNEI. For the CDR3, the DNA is TGTGCCAGCAGTGACTGGGGCTTCGATCAGCCCCAGCATTTT. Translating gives CASSDWGFDQPQHF.

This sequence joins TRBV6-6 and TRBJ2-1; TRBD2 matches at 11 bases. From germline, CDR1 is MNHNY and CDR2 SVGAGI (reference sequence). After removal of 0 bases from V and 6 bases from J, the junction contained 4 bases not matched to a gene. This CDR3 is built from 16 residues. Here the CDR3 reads CASSYSSGRGGNEQFF. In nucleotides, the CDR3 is TGTGCCAGCAGTTACTCTAGCGGGAGGGGGGGCAATGAGCAGTTCTTC.

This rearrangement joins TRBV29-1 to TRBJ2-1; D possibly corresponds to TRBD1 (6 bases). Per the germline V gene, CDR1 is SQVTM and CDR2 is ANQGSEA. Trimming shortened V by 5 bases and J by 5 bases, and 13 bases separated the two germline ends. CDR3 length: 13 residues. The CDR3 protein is CSVPRGGDNEQFF. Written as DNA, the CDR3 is TGCAGCGTTCCGCGAGGGGGAGACAATGAGCAGTTCTTC.

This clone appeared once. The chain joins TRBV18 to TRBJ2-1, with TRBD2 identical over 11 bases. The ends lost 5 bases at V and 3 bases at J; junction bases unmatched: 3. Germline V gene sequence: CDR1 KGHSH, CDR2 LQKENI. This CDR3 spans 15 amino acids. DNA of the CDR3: TGTGCCAGCTCAATCACTAGCGGGAGCTACAATGAGCAGTTCTTC. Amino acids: CASSITSGSYNEQFF.

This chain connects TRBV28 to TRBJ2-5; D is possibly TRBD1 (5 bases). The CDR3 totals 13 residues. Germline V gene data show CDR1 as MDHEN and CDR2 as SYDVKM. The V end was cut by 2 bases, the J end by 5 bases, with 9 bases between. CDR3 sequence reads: CASSLPGLETQYF. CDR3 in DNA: TGTGCCAGCAGTTTACCAGGGCTGGAGACCCAGTACTTC.

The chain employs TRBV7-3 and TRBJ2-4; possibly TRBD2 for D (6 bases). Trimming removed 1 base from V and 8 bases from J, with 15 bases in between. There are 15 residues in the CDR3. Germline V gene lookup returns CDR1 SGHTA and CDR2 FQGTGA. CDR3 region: CASSLIGGAGDIQYF. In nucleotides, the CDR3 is TGTGCCAGCAGCTTAATAGGAGGGGCCGGGGACATTCAGTACTTC.

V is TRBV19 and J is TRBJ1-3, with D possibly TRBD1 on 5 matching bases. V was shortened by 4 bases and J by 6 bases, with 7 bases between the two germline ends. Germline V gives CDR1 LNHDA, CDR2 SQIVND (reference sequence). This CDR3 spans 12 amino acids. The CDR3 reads CASSTGVNTIYF. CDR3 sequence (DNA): TGTGCCAGTAGTACGGGGGTAAACACCATATATTTT.

CDR3 DNA: TGTGCCAGCAGTTTTGGGCAGGGGGTTGGCTACACCTTC. Translating it yields CASSFGQGVGYTF. V usage is TRBV28 and J usage is TRBJ1-2, with 7 bases identical to TRBD1. The CDR3 has 13 residues. Germline V gene lookup returns CDR1 MDHEN and CDR2 SYDVKM. V lost 3 bases and J lost 7; bases outside the gene matches: 5.

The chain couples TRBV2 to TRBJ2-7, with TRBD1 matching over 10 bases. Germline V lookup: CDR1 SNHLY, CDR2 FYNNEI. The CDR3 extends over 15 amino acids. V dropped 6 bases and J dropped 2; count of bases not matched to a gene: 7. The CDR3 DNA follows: TGTGCCAGCAGGACAGGGGGCTTGGGTACCTACGAGCAGTACTTC. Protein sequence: CASRTGGLGTYEQYF.

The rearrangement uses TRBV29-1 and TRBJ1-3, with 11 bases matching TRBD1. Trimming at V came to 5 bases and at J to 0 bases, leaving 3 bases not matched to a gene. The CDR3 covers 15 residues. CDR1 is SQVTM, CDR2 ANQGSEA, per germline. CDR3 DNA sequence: TGCAGCGTTTGGACAGGGGGCAGCTCTGGAAACACCATATATTTT. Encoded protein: CSVWTGGSSGNTIYF.

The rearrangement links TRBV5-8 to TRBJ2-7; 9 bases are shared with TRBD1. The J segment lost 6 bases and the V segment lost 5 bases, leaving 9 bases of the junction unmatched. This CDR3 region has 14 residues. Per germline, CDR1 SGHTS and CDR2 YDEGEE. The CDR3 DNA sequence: TGTGCCAGCAGGTCAGCGGACAGGGGTCCCGAGCAGTACTTC. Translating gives CASRSADRGPEQYF.

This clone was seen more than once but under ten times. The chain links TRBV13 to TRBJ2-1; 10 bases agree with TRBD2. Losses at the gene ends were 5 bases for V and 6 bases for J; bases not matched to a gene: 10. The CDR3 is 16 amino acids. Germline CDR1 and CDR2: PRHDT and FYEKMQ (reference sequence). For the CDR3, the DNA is TGTGCCAGCAGCCCCCCTTTCCGGACTAGCGGCAATGAGCAGTTCTTC. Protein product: CASSPPFRTSGNEQFF.

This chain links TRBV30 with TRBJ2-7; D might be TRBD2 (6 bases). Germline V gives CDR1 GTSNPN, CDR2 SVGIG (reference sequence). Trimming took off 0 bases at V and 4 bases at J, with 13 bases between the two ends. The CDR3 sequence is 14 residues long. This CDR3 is CAWSVGGVGYEQYF. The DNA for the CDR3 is TGTGCCTGGAGTGTAGGAGGGGTAGGGTACGAGCAGTACTTC.

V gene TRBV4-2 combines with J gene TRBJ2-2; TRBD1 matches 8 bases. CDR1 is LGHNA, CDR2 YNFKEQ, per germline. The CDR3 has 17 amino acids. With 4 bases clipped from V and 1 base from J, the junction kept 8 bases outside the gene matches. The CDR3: CASSLKPGQGNTGELFF. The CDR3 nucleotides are TGTGCCAGCAGCCTAAAGCCCGGACAGGGGAACACCGGGGAGCTGTTTTTT.